The present T cell receptor beta chain was sequenced within a study of shared clonotypes between healthy human individuals. Germline loops: CDR1 MNHNY, CDR2 SVGAGI (reference sequence). This CDR3 is 15 amino acids long. With 2 bases clipped from V and 3 bases from J, the junction kept 3 bases outside the gene matches. Only in-frame clones appear in the TCRdb table, and some are missing; sequencing was by immunoSEQ multiplex PCR. The sample records nearly 2 million clones, around 96% being singletons. CD45RO-negative cells were positively selected for CCR7, leaving out terminally differentiated effector memory CD45RA+ cells.

This TCR came from a man younger than 35 in good health. Sequencing used naive CD8+ T cells sorted from blood. The V call is TRBV6-6, the J call TRBJ2-1; 8 positions agree with TRBD2. The CDR3 coding sequence is TGTGCCAGCAGTTACACAGCGGGGGACTACAATGAGCAGTTCTTC. As protein: CASSYTAGDYNEQFF.